This TCR beta chain derives from a study of human T cells and chemical hapten exposure. Study as a whole: Patients, chiefly female, had alopecia areata, totalis or universalis. Study-wide points: Once DPC sensitization occurred, TCRs above 1 in 1000 frequency showed no change.

About this clonotype itself: What it recognizes is unknown.

The library labeled individual cDNA molecules by adding unique molecular identifiers to them. In TCRdb, the RACE reads were re-called with MiXCR into one record per CDR3 protein. In the table there are about 160,000 distinct CDR3 sequences, around a quarter of which are singletons. Time point of the sample: patch test 3, about 24 weeks after DPC sensitization. Treatment specified: therapeutic diphenylcyclopropenone sensitization with weekly scalp DPC. Blood was collected ahead of every patch test applied. Germline V gene lookup returns CDR1 LGHDT and CDR2 YNNKEL (reference sequence). Trimming removed 6 bases from V and 5 bases from J, with 16 bases in between. The CDR3 has 14 amino acids.

This sample comprised whole blood, obtained in connection with sensitization to the hapten diphenylcyclopropenone (DPC). This chain links TRBV3-1 with TRBJ2-5, with D possibly being TRBD1 (5 bases). The TCR originated in a woman under 30 with alopecia areata. Some clones in this sample may be carry-over from other donors' samples. CDR3 sequence: CASRRTPIIETQYF. The CDR3 nucleotides are TGTGCCAGCAGGCGGACACCAATCATCGAGACCCAGTACTTC.